One T cell receptor (beta chain) is described in this entry. Its antigen is still unknown. Trimming took off 5 bases at V and 4 bases at J, with 24 bases between the two ends. The CDR3 spans 17 residues. The V gene's germline CDR1 is MNHEY and CDR2 SMNVEV (reference sequence). The sample comes from a study of cytomegalovirus exposure and HLA in healthy donors. Across the whole study: An earlier analysis found fewer than 140 million unique TCR beta sequences from approximately 190 million T cells.

Regarding the study as a whole: The investigators catalogued under 200 TCR beta chains as cytomegalovirus-associated.

Primers: 60 Vbeta forward and 13 Jbeta reverse. Sequencing used immunoSEQ multiplex PCR; TCRdb keeps in-frame clones, though not all of them. The table records 150,000 to 200,000 clones, roughly 80% of them present only once. This TCR was recovered from a male donor in good health and CMV-seropositive. Sequencing input: PBMCs. This rearrangement joins TRBV27 to TRBJ2-7; D possibly corresponds to TRBD1 (7 bases). The CDR3: CASSPRTQGKAGYEQYF. Here the CDR3 DNA reads TGTGCCAGCAGTCCGAGAACACAGGGGAAGGCGGGATACGAGCAGTACTTC.